Below, 14 T cell receptor beta chains from the same sample are listed, as sequenced in a study of T cell changes during pregnancy in multiple sclerosis. TCRdb's table, derived via immunoSEQ multiplex PCR, lists solely in-frame clones and lacks some. The sample has tens of thousands of clones, almost 95% seen once. The sequencing sample was made of peripheral blood. Receptor source: a female donor with multiple sclerosis, enrolled in a pregnancy study.

This rearrangement joins TRBV2 to TRBJ2-2; no definite D call. Germline values: CDR1 SNHLY, CDR2 FYNNEI. Trimming took 6 bases from V and 4 from J, leaving 12 bases between them. The CDR3 loop spans 14 amino acids. CDR3 amino acids: CASRLTTSTGELFF. The CDR3 bases are TGTGCCAGCAGGCTGACAACCAGCACCGGGGAGCTGTTTTTT.

This sequence joins TRBV5-1 and TRBJ2-1, with 8 bases that match TRBD2. Germline V gene sequence: CDR1 SGHRS, CDR2 YFSETQ. The V segment lost 6 bases and the J segment 7 bases; nucleotides outside the gene matches: 6. The CDR3 is made up of 13 amino acids. The CDR3 sequence is CASMTPGGNEQFF. For the CDR3, the DNA is TGCGCCAGCATGACACCGGGGGGGAATGAGCAGTTCTTC.

The chain employs TRBV5-1 and TRBJ2-7, with 8 positions matching TRBD1. V shed 4 bases and J 2 bases; nucleotides not matched to a gene: 5. Germline lookup yields CDR1 SGHRS and CDR2 YFSETQ. The CDR3 loop spans 14 amino acids. The CDR3, as DNA: TGCGCCAGCAGCGTCGGACAGGGTCCCTACGAGCAGTACTTC. The encoded protein is CASSVGQGPYEQYF.

V is TRBV25-1 and J is TRBJ2-2; D is unresolved. Germline CDR1 and CDR2: MGHDK and SYGVNS. The CDR3 is made up of 14 amino acids. The V end was cut by 3 bases, the J end by 4 bases, with 9 bases between. CDR3 DNA sequence: TGTGCCAGCAGTGATCCCGGGTTCACCGGGGAGCTGTTTTTT. It is translated as CASSDPGFTGELFF.

Concerning this clone itself: This CDR3 is also generated by other DNA sequences in the sample. The genes are TRBV5-1 and TRBJ1-1; 8 positions match TRBD1. The CDR3 is made up of 14 amino acids. Germline loops: CDR1 SGHRS, CDR2 YFSETQ. With 4 bases clipped from V and 1 base from J, the junction kept 3 bases outside the gene matches. CDR3 sequence reads: CASSPGTGNTEAFF. CDR3 in DNA: TGCGCCAGCAGCCCTGGGACAGGGAACACTGAAGCTTTCTTT.

The chain employs TRBV5-1 and TRBJ2-6; D could derive from TRBD1 or TRBD2 (5 bases each). The CDR3 is made up of 19 amino acids. V was clipped by 4 bases and J by 1 base, with 21 bases between them. CDR1 SGHRS and CDR2 YFSETQ come from the germline V gene. The CDR3 reads CASSANSGTRYSGANVLTF. The CDR3 bases are TGCGCCAGCAGCGCCAATAGTGGGACGCGTTATTCTGGGGCCAACGTCCTGACTTTC.

V gene TRBV11-2 combines with J gene TRBJ2-7, with D maybe TRBD2 (6 bases). Trimming removed 4 bases at V and 7 bases at J, with 14 bases between. The germline gives CDR1 SGHAT, CDR2 FQNNGV. The CDR3 is 13 amino acids. CDR3 DNA: TGTGCCAGCAGCTCCTCGACTAGTGGGGAGCAGTACTTC. This translates into CASSSSTSGEQYF.

The gene calls are TRBV18 and TRBJ2-3; TRBD2 aligns across 7 bases. Germline V gives CDR1 KGHSH, CDR2 LQKENI. V shed 4 bases and J 0 bases; nucleotides not matched to a gene: 10. This CDR3 comprises 17 residues. This CDR3 reads CASSQTRSSGSTDTQYF. Written as DNA, the CDR3 is TGTGCCAGCTCACAAACGAGGTCTAGCGGAAGCACAGATACGCAGTATTTT.

The chain has TRBV6-1 and TRBJ2-3; 9 positions agree with TRBD2. The CDR3 length is 15 residues. CDR1 MNHNS and CDR2 SASEGT come from the germline V gene. V trimming: 2 bases; J trimming: 5 bases; junction bases outside the gene matches: 5. CDR3 residues: CASSERAGGRDTQYF. In nucleotides, the CDR3 is TGTGCCAGCAGTGAAAGGGCGGGAGGGCGAGATACGCAGTATTTT.

CDR3 region: CASSNQVSGGNTIYF. The CDR3 DNA sequence: TGTGCCAGCAGTAATCAGGTTTCGGGAGGAAACACCATATATTTT. The V gene is TRBV6-5, the J gene TRBJ1-3; D is unclear. CDR3 length: 15 residues. CDR1 and CDR2 from the germline V gene are MNHEY and SVGAGI. The V end lost 5 bases, the J end lost 4 bases, and 15 bases lay between the germline ends.

This chain links TRBV4-1 with TRBJ2-2; D is undetermined. CDR3 size: 14 residues. Germline-derived CDR1 and CDR2 are MGHRA and YSYEKL. V shed 1 base and J shed 0 bases, with 3 bases lying between them. In DNA form, the CDR3 reads TGCGCCAGCAGCCAAGTTTCGAACACCGGGGAGCTGTTTTTT. It translates to CASSQVSNTGELFF.

V is TRBV25-1 and J is TRBJ2-2, with D maybe TRBD2 (5 bases). The CDR3 totals 14 residues. The V and J ends lost 7 bases and 4 bases respectively, with 13 bases between them. Germline V gene data show CDR1 as MGHDK and CDR2 as SYGVNS. This CDR3 reads CASKEERTTGELFF. CDR3 nucleotide sequence: TGTGCCAGCAAGGAGGAACGGACCACCGGGGAGCTGTTTTTT.

The rearrangement uses TRBV18 and TRBJ1-2; 7 nucleotides match TRBD1. This CDR3 is 13 amino acids long. Germline CDR1 reads KGHSH; CDR2 reads LQKENI. V dropped 6 bases and J dropped 2; count of bases not matched to a gene: 3. This CDR3 is CASSRDSNYGYTF. Here the CDR3 DNA reads TGTGCCAGCTCGCGGGACAGCAACTATGGCTACACCTTC.

The chain carries TRBV9 and TRBJ2-1; 14 nucleotides line up with TRBD2. CDR1 and CDR2 (germline): SGDLS, YYNGEE. This CDR3 is built from 15 residues. V lost 4 bases and J lost 9; bases outside the gene matches: 6. CDR3 in amino acids: CASSPGTSGSREQFF. As DNA, the CDR3 is TGTGCCAGCAGCCCGGGGACTAGCGGGAGTCGTGAGCAGTTCTTC.